The present TCR beta chain was sequenced within a study of Ad26.COV2.S vaccination and SARS-CoV-2 variants. Whole-study context: Once or twice, 56 days apart, Ad26.COV2.S was delivered intramuscularly.

Specified treatment: approximately 18 received Ad26.COV2.S at low or high dose, single or two shots; about five received placebo; per-sample allocation not given. Samples analyzed were those drawn on day 63 after the first vaccine or placebo injection. As its vector, the vaccine had Ad26, which expressed Wuhan-strain SARS-CoV-2 spike. The CDR3 is 13 residues long. Trimming shortened V by 3 bases and J by 4 bases, and 9 bases separated the two germline ends. The germline gives CDR1 LNHNV, CDR2 YYDKDF (reference sequence). Sequenced by immunoSEQ multiplex PCR; TCRdb stores in-frame clones only, minus some. Among about 330,000 clones, about nine tenths were seen once, and the ten largest hold around 5%.

The origin of this receptor is a person between 18 and 60 years old who received the Ad26.COV2.S COVID-19 vaccine or a placebo. V is TRBV15 and J is TRBJ2-5; tentative D call: TRBD2 (5 bases). Sequenced here: peripheral blood, sampled in a trial of Ad26.COV2.S vaccine versus placebo. CDR3: CATSREVLETQYF. The CDR3, as DNA: TGTGCCACCAGCAGGGAGGTCTTAGAGACCCAGTACTTC.